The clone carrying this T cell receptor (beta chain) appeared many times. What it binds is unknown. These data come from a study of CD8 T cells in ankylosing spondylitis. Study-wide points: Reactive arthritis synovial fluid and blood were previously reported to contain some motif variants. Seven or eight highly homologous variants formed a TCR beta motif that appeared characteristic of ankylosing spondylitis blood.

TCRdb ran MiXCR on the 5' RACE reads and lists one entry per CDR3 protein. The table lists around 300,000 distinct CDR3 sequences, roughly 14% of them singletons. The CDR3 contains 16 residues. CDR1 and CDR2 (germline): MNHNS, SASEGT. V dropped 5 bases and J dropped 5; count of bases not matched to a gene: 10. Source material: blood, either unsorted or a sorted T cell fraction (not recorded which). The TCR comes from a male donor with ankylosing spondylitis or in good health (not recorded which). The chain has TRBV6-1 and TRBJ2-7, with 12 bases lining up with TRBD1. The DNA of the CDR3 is TGTGCCAGCAGTAGCCCCGGGGGGACAGGGGGCCACGAGCAGTACTTC. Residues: CASSSPGGTGGHEQYF.